The 7 T cell receptor beta chains listed next were all sequenced from one sample in a study of cytomegalovirus exposure and HLA in healthy donors. It was with 60 Vbeta and 13 Jbeta primers that the PCR ran. Sequencing used immunoSEQ multiplex PCR; TCRdb keeps in-frame clones, though not all of them. The sample lists around 170,000 clones; roughly 80% were seen once. The sequencing input was PBMCs. Receptor source: a man aged 45-65 years in good health and CMV-seronegative.

The chain couples TRBV5-8 to TRBJ1-6; no firm D call. The germline CDR1 and CDR2 sequences are SGHTS and YDEGEE. The CDR3 extends over 15 amino acids. V lost 0 bases and J lost 7, with 11 bases in between. CDR3 DNA: TGTGCCAGCAGCTTGGAGGCAGGCCGAAATTCACCCCTCCACTTT. Protein product: CASSLEAGRNSPLHF.

V gene TRBV2 combines with J gene TRBJ2-7; 13 bases are a match to TRBD2. Trimming took 8 bases from V and 7 from J; bases not matched to a gene: 8. Germline CDR1 reads SNHLY; CDR2 reads FYNNEI. This CDR3 contains 14 residues. This CDR3 is CASAGLAGAQEQYF. DNA of the CDR3: TGTGCCAGCGCTGGACTAGCGGGGGCTCAAGAGCAGTACTTC.

The J gene is TRBJ2-5, the V gene TRBV5-6; 8 bases agree with TRBD1. In germline, CDR1 is SGHDT, CDR2 YYEEEE. The CDR3 is made up of 16 amino acids. V trimming: 4 bases; J trimming: 0 bases; junction bases outside the gene matches: 8. The CDR3, as DNA: TGTGCCAGCAGCACGTCGACAGGGGAGTACCAAGAGACCCAGTACTTC. This translates into CASSTSTGEYQETQYF.

The chain couples TRBV15 to TRBJ2-7; 7 bases are a match to TRBD1. After removal of 4 bases from V and 5 bases from J, the junction contained 8 bases not matched to a gene. Germline V gene sequence: CDR1 LNHNV, CDR2 YYDKDF (reference sequence). The CDR3 consists of 14 residues. DNA for the CDR3: TGTGCCACCAGCACTCGACAGGGTCGCAACGAGCAGTACTTC. It encodes CATSTRQGRNEQYF.

The rearrangement links TRBV19 to TRBJ1-3, with D unclear. V lost 9 bases and J lost 3, with 18 bases in between. Germline V lookup: CDR1 LNHDA, CDR2 SQIVND (reference sequence). The CDR3 length is 15 residues. The CDR3 loop reads CASAPRSGGGNTIYF. In nucleotides, the CDR3 is TGTGCCAGCGCCCCCCGGAGTGGAGGTGGAAACACCATATATTTT.

V is TRBV15 and J is TRBJ2-1; no definite D call. Germline lookup yields CDR1 LNHNV and CDR2 YYDKDF (reference sequence). The CDR3 sequence is 15 residues long. V lost 1 base and J 9 bases, leaving 16 bases between the germline ends. Here the CDR3 reads CATSRVGTQVGEQFF. CDR3 coding DNA: TGTGCCACCAGCAGAGTCGGCACCCAGGTCGGTGAGCAGTTCTTC.

The V gene is TRBV2, the J gene TRBJ2-7; the match to TRBD1 covers 8 bases. Germline lookup yields CDR1 SNHLY and CDR2 FYNNEI. CDR3 length equals 15 residues. Losses at the gene ends were 5 bases for V and 1 base for J; bases not matched to a gene: 7. The CDR3 DNA reads as TGTGCCAGCAGTATCGACAGGGGACCGTCCTACGAGCAGTACTTC. Protein product: CASSIDRGPSYEQYF.